This T cell receptor beta chain was sequenced in a study of cytomegalovirus exposure and HLA in healthy donors. PCR employed 60 Vbeta and 13 Jbeta primers. Measured with immunoSEQ multiplex PCR; TCRdb has only the in-frame clones, and not every one. Among about 81,000 clones listed, 77% were seen once. The sequence was collected from a man between 45 and 60 years old in good health and CMV-seropositive. Sequencing was carried out using PBMCs.

The CDR3 sequence is CASGTSGFYEQYF. CDR3 DNA sequence: TGTGCCAGTGGGACTAGCGGGTTTTACGAGCAGTACTTC. The chain combines TRBV19 with TRBJ2-7, with 12 bases that match TRBD2. After removal of 8 bases from V and 4 bases from J, the junction contained 3 bases not matched to a gene. The CDR3 is made up of 13 amino acids. Germline-derived CDR1 and CDR2 are LNHDA and SQIVND (reference sequence). The full variable domain, completed using reference TRBV19 and TRBJ2-7, is DGGITQSPKYLFRKEGQNVTLSCEQNLNHDAMYWYRQDPGQGLRLIYYSQIVNDFQKGDIAEGYSVSREKKESFPLTVTSAQKNPTAFYLCASGTSGFYEQYFGPGTRLTVT.